This T cell receptor (beta chain) was recovered during a study of blood T cells in healthy people across ages. Study details: Every two T cells gave about one barcoded beta molecule via template switching.

The germline gives CDR1 LNHNV, CDR2 YYDKDF (reference sequence). The V segment lost 3 bases and the J segment 3 bases; nucleotides outside the gene matches: 10. This CDR3 has 17 amino acids. General observations from the study: Underestimates were what the diversity estimates from one million T cells were considered to be. Donor CMV status was unknown, possibly confounding expanded clonotype changes.

This clonotype was counted between two and nine times. Its matching antigen is unknown. A J-beta primer mix and a sample-barcoded 5' primer were used in a second PCR of roughly 7 to 12 cycles. The template-switch adaptor was a 5' adaptor with 12 random nucleotides. It tagged each cDNA molecule. MiXCR was run by TCRdb on the 5' RACE reads, yielding one entry per CDR3 protein. The sample lists approximately 850,000 distinct CDR3 sequences, 40% to 50% seen once, with approximately 19% in the top ten. The specimen was blood. The clonotype comes from a man aged 60 to 69 in good health. The chain joins TRBV15 to TRBJ2-5; 10 bases line up with TRBD1. The DNA for the CDR3 is TGTGCCACCAGCAGTCCCGAAAAGACAGGGGGCAAAGAGACCCAGTACTTC. Its translation is CATSSPEKTGGKETQYF. Full variable domain (rest looked up from reference TRBV15 and TRBJ2-5): DAMVIQNPRYQVTQFGKPVTLSCSQTLNHNVMYWYQQKSSQAPKLLFHYYDKDFNNEADTPDNFQSRRPNTSFCFLDIRSPGLGDTAMYLCATSSPEKTGGKETQYFGPGTRLLVL.